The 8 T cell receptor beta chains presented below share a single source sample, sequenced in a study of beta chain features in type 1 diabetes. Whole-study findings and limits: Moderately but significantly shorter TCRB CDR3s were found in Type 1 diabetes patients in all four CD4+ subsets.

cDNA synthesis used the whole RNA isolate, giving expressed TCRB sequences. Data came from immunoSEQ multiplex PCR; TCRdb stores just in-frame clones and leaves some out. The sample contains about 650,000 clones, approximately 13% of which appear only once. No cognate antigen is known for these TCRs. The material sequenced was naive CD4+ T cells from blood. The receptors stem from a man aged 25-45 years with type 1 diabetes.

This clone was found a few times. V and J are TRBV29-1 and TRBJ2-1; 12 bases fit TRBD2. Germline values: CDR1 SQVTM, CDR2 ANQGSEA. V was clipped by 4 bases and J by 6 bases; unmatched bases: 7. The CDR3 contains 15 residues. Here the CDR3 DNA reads TGCAGCGTTGGAAGGTTGACTAGCGGGGGCAATGAGCAGTTCTTC. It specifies CSVGRLTSGGNEQFF.

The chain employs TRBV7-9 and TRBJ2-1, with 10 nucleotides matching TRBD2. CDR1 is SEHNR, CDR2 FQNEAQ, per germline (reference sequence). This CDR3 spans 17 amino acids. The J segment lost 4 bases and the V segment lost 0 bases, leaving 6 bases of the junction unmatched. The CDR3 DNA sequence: TGTGCCAGCAGCTTAGCCGTCTCTAGCGGGGGTTACAATGAGCAGTTCTTC. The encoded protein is CASSLAVSSGGYNEQFF.

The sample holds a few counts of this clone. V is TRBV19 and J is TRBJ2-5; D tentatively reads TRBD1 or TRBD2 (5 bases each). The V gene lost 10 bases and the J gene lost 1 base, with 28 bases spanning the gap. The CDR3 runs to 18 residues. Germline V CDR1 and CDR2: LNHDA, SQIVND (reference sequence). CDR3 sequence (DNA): TGTGCCATCTCATCCCCGGGGCAGCCTACGGTCGTCCAAGAGACCCAGTACTTC. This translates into CAISSPGQPTVVQETQYF.

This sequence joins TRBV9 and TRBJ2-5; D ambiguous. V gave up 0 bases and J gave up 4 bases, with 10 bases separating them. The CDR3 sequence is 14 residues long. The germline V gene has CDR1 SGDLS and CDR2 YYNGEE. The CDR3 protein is CASSVALVVETQYF. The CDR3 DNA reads TGTGCCAGCAGCGTAGCTTTGGTGGTAGAGACCCAGTACTTC.

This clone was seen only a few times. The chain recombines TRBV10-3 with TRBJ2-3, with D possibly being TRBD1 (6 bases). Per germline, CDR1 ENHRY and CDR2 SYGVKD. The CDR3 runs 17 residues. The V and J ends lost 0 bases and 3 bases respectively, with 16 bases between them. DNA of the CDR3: TGTGCCATCAGTGAGTCGCGGTCAGGGGTTTTAACAGATACGCAGTATTTT. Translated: CAISESRSGVLTDTQYF.

The chain's CDR3 is CASSWNEGQPQHF. The CDR3 region has the DNA TGTGCCAGCAGCTGGAACGAGGGTCAGCCCCAGCATTTT. The rearrangement uses TRBV5-4 and TRBJ1-5; D gene ambiguous. V lost 3 bases, J lost 6 bases, and 10 bases lay in between. CDR1 and CDR2 from the germline V gene are SGHNT and YYREEE (reference sequence). The CDR3 sequence is 13 residues long.

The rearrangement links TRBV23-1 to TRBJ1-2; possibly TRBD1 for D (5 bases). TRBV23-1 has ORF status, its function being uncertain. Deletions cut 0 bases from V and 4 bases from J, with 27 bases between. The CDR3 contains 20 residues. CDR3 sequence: CASSQSRGDRGSSSFYGYTF. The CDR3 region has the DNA TGCGCCAGCAGTCAATCCCGGGGGGACCGCGGGAGTTCTTCGTTCTATGGCTACACCTTC.

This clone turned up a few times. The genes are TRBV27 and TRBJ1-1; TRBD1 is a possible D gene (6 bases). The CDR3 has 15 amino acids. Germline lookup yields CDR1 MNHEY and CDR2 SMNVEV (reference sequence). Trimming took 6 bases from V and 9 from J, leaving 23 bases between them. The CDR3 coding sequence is TGTGCCAGCAGCTCGGAACAGGGTAGTCGAGTGAAAGCTTTCTTT. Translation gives CASSSEQGSRVKAFF.